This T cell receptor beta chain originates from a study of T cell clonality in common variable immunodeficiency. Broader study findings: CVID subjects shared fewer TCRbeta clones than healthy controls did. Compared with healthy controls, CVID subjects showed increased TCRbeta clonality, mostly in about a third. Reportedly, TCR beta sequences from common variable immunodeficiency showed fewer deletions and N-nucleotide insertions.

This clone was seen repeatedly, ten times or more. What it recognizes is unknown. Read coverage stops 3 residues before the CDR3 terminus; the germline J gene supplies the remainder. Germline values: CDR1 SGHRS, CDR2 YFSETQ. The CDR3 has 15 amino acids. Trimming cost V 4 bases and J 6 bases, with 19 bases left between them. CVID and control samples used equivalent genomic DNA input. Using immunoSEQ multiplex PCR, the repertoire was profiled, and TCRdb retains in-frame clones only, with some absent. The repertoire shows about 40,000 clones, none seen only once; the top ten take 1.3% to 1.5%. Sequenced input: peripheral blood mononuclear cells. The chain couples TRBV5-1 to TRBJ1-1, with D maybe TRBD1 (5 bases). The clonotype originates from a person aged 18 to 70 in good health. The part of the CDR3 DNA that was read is TGCGCCAGCAGCACCGGGACTAAACAGGTATCTGAA. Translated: CASSTGTKQVSE. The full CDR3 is CASSTGTKQVSEAFF. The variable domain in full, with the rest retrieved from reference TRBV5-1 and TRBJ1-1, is KAGVTQTPRYLIKTRGQQVTLSCSPISGHRSVSWYQQTPGQGLQFLFEYFSETQRNKGNFPGRFSGRQFSNSRSEMNVSTLELGDSALYLCASSTGTKQVSEAFFGQGTRLTVV.